Detailed here is one TCR beta chain. No cognate antigen has been identified for it. No base-level quality is on record; no much larger clone is a single base apart. Genomic DNA was extracted with the DNeasy Blood and Tissue Kit from around 10,000 to 100,000 sorted cells per subset. The TCRbeta V-J or V-D-J regions were sequenced and mapped through the immunoSEQ service, and coverage above 10x per sample was achieved. The study's own analysis went as follows. Analysis was restricted to productive rearrangements exported from the immunoSEQ Analyzer platform, and clonality was assessed using the 500 most abundant clones. To quantify how much repertoires overlapped between populations, both the Morisita-Horn similarity index and the Jaccard index were used. Morisita-Horn similarity between CD8 T-cell subset TCR repertoires was measured in a handful of cancer patients. The table was pulled from immuneACCESS by TCRdb, which kept in-frame rearrangements only. Such tables lose some clones; where checked, under half of the loss comes from unresolved V genes, and the rest has no known cause. The V and J calls and the clone size are those of that table, but D and trimming were determined from the DNA. Within this sample are thousands of clones, with 50% to 75% of them counted one time only. Almost 60% of the sample lies in the top ten.

The data stem from a study of CD39 and CD103 CD8 tumor-infiltrating T cells (dated by TCRdb to 2016 to 2019). Some background on the complete study: Repertoire comparisons were shown for an HPV-positive HNSCC, an HPV-negative HNSCC, an ovarian cancer and a melanoma patient. Deep sequencing of TCRbeta CDR3 was used to compare the repertoires of CD8 TIL subsets, defined by CD103 and CD39, with those of peripheral memory CD8 T cells.

CDR1 MNHNY and CDR2 SVGAGI were looked up in the germline V gene (reference sequence). V lost 6 bases and J lost 4 bases, and the count of bases not matched to a germline gene is 6. Inclusive of the bounding cysteine and phenylalanine, the CDR3 is 14 residues long. The only DNA kept is the CDR3, 42 bases in frame from the first base. Patients were not receiving therapy at sample collection, though earlier treatments ranged from chemotherapy, radiotherapy, surgery and immunotherapy to none. Thawed cells were enriched for T lymphocytes with a negative-selection kit, adding EpCAM beads for tumor-infiltrating lymphocytes. Memory CD8 T cells were sorted as CD8+CD4-CD45RA- cells regardless of CCR7 expression. Peripheral blood mononuclear cells were obtained using a Ficoll-Paque PLUS gradient and were cryopreserved prior to analysis. Populations were sorted on a FACSAria II to around 99% purity, and cell pellets were frozen without culture for TCR sequencing.

Study-wide conclusions, independent of this receptor: DP CD8 TILs appeared to be more oligoclonal than DN and SP CD8 TILs and blood memory CD8 T cells, with roughly 55-90% covered by the top 30 clonotypes. DP TIL clonotypes were rarely found in blood or uninvolved lymph node, whereas DN TIL clonotypes largely overlapped peripheral memory CD8 repertoires.

Sequenced sample: CD8+ T cells sorted from blood. Reading the label with the study, this specimen's cell subset or site is: total memory CD8 T cells (CD45RA-CCR7+/-) from blood or uninvolved lymph node. The source of this sequence is a human donor with head and neck squamous cell carcinoma. The V gene is TRBV6-6 and the J gene is TRBJ1-1, with TRBD1 matching 9 junction bases. The nucleotides are TGTGCCAGCAGATCCCGGGACAGGGTCACTGAAGCTTTCTTT. Translated, it gives CASRSRDRVTEAFF.